Each of the 32 T cell receptor beta chains below was sequenced from the same sample in a study of T cell repertoires in cytomegalovirus infection. In TCRdb, the reads were re-called with MiXCR into one record per CDR3 protein. The table lists 650,000 to 850,000 distinct CDR3 sequences, 25% to 30% of them singletons. These receptors' targets are unknown. The sample in question was cultured CD8+ T cells from PBMCs, obtained from culture after CMV antigen stimulation. The origin of the receptors is a human donor in good health (CMV status not recorded). Some clones in this sample may be carry-over from other donors' samples.

This clonotype was detected many times. The chain recombines TRBV7-8 with TRBJ2-1; 7 bases fit TRBD2. The CDR3 covers 16 residues. Germline lookup yields CDR1 SGHVS and CDR2 FQNEAQ. The ends lost 8 bases at V and 0 bases at J; junction bases unmatched: 10. The CDR3 sequence: CASQDFAGDSYNEQFF. The CDR3 DNA reads TGTGCCAGCCAAGACTTTGCGGGGGACTCCTACAATGAGCAGTTCTTC.

This clonotype was recorded at least ten times. In DNA, the CDR3 is TGTGCCAGCAGTGTAGGGACAGGGATGAACACTGAAGCTTTCTTT. It translates to CASSVGTGMNTEAFF. The chain uses TRBV7-6 and TRBJ1-1; 9 bases agree with TRBD1. This CDR3 is built from 15 residues. V was pared by 6 bases and J by 0 bases, with 5 bases of the junction left unmatched. Germline CDR1 reads SGHVS; CDR2 reads FNYEAQ.

On this clonotype itself: A much bigger clone sits one base away, suggesting this may be a read error. The genes are TRBV7-2 and TRBJ2-1; D remains ambiguous. In germline, CDR1 is SGHTA, CDR2 FQGNSA. The CDR3 extends over 16 amino acids. CDR3 in amino acids: CASSFPPDLLIHDQFF. Here the CDR3 DNA reads TGTGCCAGCAGCTTCCCTCCGGACCTTCTGATCCATGATCAGTTCTTC.

This clonotype was detected only a few times. At one end the junction does not follow the germline gene, possibly because of a read error. The chain links TRBV7-8 to TRBJ1-2; 8 bases agree with TRBD1. The CDR3 contains 14 residues. Germline CDR1 reads SGHVS; CDR2 reads FQNEAQ. The chain's CDR3 is CASSVAGQEYGYTF. DNA of the CDR3: TGTGCCAGCAGCGTAGCGGGACAGGAATATGGCTACACCTTC.

With respect to this clonotype: A much larger clone differs from this one at a single base, so this may be a read error. The chain has TRBV6-1 and TRBJ2-3; TRBD2 agrees at 8 bases. The CDR3 contains 17 residues. Trimming cost V 3 bases and J 5 bases; bases outside gene matches: 13. The germline CDR1 and CDR2 sequences are MNHNS and SASEGT. CDR3 DNA sequence: TGTGCCAGCAGTGACGCGCTGGTGGACAGCGGGGGAGATACGCAGTATTTT. Protein sequence: CASSDALVDSGGDTQYF.

In its sample, this clonotype was seen a few times. The chain combines TRBV2 with TRBJ1-3; D is ambiguous. Between the trimmed V and J ends, which lost 8 bases and 4 bases, there was a span of 12 bases. Germline CDR1 SNHLY, CDR2 FYNNEI. The CDR3 loop spans 13 amino acids. CDR3 nucleotides: TGTGCCAGCTGGCAATCGAGGGGAAACACCATATATTTT. This translates into CASWQSRGNTIYF.

The chain links TRBV9 to TRBJ2-1, with 7 bases fitting TRBD1. The germline CDR1 and CDR2 sequences are SGDLS and YYNGEE. This CDR3 contains 15 residues. The J segment lost 4 bases and the V segment lost 3 bases, leaving 7 bases of the junction unmatched. The CDR3 reads CASSEGGSGYNEQFF. The CDR3 coding sequence is TGTGCCAGCAGCGAAGGGGGCTCAGGGTACAATGAGCAGTTCTTC.

This sequence joins TRBV4-2 and TRBJ1-1, with D perhaps TRBD1 (6 bases). Trimming took 0 bases from V and 4 from J, leaving 12 bases between them. The germline V gene has CDR1 LGHNA and CDR2 YNFKEQ. The CDR3 spans 15 residues. CDR3: CASSQDVGGGTEAFF. As DNA, the CDR3 is TGTGCCAGCAGCCAAGATGTGGGAGGGGGCACTGAAGCTTTCTTT.

The chain's CDR3 is CASSILRDRGNTIYF. CDR3 nucleotide sequence: TGTGCCAGTAGTATACTCCGGGACAGGGGCAACACCATATATTTT. The J gene is TRBJ1-3, the V gene TRBV19; 10 positions agree with TRBD1. The ends lost 2 bases at V and 7 bases at J; junction bases unmatched: 5. CDR1 and CDR2 from the germline V gene are LNHDA and SQIVND (reference sequence). CDR3 length equals 15 residues.

This chain joins TRBV15 and TRBJ2-1, with 9 bases identical to TRBD1. The V and J ends lost 1 base and 2 bases, in that order; junction bases with no gene match: 6. This CDR3 region has 17 residues. CDR1 and CDR2 from the germline V gene are LNHNV and YYDKDF (reference sequence). This chain's CDR3 is CATSRGNRDRAYNEQFF. CDR3 sequence (DNA): TGTGCCACCAGCAGAGGGAACCGGGACAGGGCCTACAATGAGCAGTTCTTC.

This clonotype was seen more than once but under ten times. The chain links TRBV7-9 to TRBJ1-4; maybe TRBD1 (6 bases). Germline CDR1 SEHNR, CDR2 FQNEAQ (reference sequence). The CDR3 consists of 14 residues. Trimming cost V 1 base and J 8 bases, with 11 bases left between them. The DNA for the CDR3 is TGTGCCAGCAGCTTAGGAGGGACATTGGAAAAACTGTTTTTT. Translated: CASSLGGTLEKLFF.

This clonotype was detected ten times or more. The chain has TRBV7-4 and TRBJ1-5; D gene uncertain. The germline gives CDR1 SGHVT, CDR2 SQSDAQ. This CDR3 contains 16 residues. V lost 1 base and J lost 0, with 10 bases in between. DNA for the CDR3: TGTGCCAGCAGCTTAGAACGGAATTATAGCAATCAGCCCCAGCATTTT. Its translation: CASSLERNYSNQPQHF.

The V call is TRBV28, the J call TRBJ2-1; D is unclear. Trimming took 4 bases from V and 6 from J, leaving 22 bases between them. This CDR3 comprises 17 residues. Germline V CDR1 and CDR2: MDHEN, SYDVKM. In nucleotides, the CDR3 is TGTGCCAGCAGTTCTCCCCCGGCTGCTGCAAGAGGCAATGAGCAGTTCTTC. It codes for CASSSPPAAARGNEQFF. Full variable domain (rest looked up from reference TRBV28 and TRBJ2-1): DVKVTQSSRYLVKRTGEKVFLECVQDMDHENMFWYRQDPGLGLRLIYFSYDVKMKEKGDIPEGYSVSREKKERFSLILESASTNQTSMYLCASSSPPAAARGNEQFFGPGTRLTVL.

The V call is TRBV5-8, the J call TRBJ2-1, with D unclear. Per the germline V gene, CDR1 is SGHTS and CDR2 is YDEGEE. This CDR3 has 12 amino acids. Trimming cost V 3 bases and J 7 bases, with 8 bases left between them. CDR3 sequence (DNA): TGTGCCAGCAGCTCGAAACCGAATGAGCAGTTCTTC. This encodes CASSSKPNEQFF.

This chain joins TRBV25-1 and TRBJ2-5, with D possibly being TRBD1 (6 bases). CDR1 is MGHDK and CDR2 is SYGVNS in the germline V gene. V was shortened by 6 bases and J by 4 bases, with 18 bases between the two germline ends. The CDR3 runs to 15 residues. The CDR3 DNA sequence: TGTGCCAGCAGGATCCGGGACATGGGGCGAGAGACCCAGTACTTC. Translated, it gives CASRIRDMGRETQYF.

This clonotype has more than one count but fewer than ten. The V and J genes are TRBV6-5 and TRBJ2-1, with a weak D call TRBD1 (5 bases). Trimming took 4 bases from V and 12 from J, leaving 22 bases between them. There are 15 residues in the CDR3. Germline-derived CDR1 and CDR2 are MNHEY and SVGAGI. CDR3 sequence: CASSSTDHLLFVQFF. CDR3 in DNA: TGTGCCAGCAGTTCGACAGACCACCTATTATTTGTGCAGTTCTTC.

In this sample, this clonotype turned up many times. This rearrangement joins TRBV7-2 to TRBJ2-3; 10 bases fit TRBD2. J lost 1 base, V lost 10 bases, and 11 bases had no gene match. CDR3 length: 16 amino acids. Per germline, CDR1 SGHTA and CDR2 FQGNSA. The CDR3 DNA reads as TGTGCCACCGAAATTCCGAGCGGGGGGGGCACAGATACGCAGTATTTT. It codes for CATEIPSGGGTDTQYF.

In nucleotides, the CDR3 is TGTGCCAGCAGTTTCCACACAACGAACACTGAAGCTTTCTTT. Translating gives CASSFHTTNTEAFF. The genes are TRBV12-3 or TRBV12-4 and TRBJ1-1, with no clear D. V gave up 3 bases and J gave up 1 base, with 9 bases separating them. The CDR3 contains 14 residues.

This chain joins TRBV2 and TRBJ2-7; the match to TRBD1 covers 8 bases. The CDR3 consists of 15 residues. V trimming: 7 bases; J trimming: 2 bases; junction bases outside the gene matches: 10. Germline lookup yields CDR1 SNHLY and CDR2 FYNNEI. The CDR3 sequence is CASIRSRGQAYEQYF. CDR3 DNA: TGTGCCAGCATCCGATCGCGGGGACAGGCCTACGAGCAGTACTTC. The full variable domain, completed using reference TRBV2 and TRBJ2-7, is EPEVTQTPSHQVTQMGQEVILRCVPISNHLYFYWYRQILGQKVEFLVSFYNNEISEKSEIFDDQFSVERPDGSNFTLKIRSTKLEDSAMYFCASIRSRGQAYEQYFGPGTRLTVT.

J is TRBJ2-2 and V is TRBV4-3; D call uncertain. The V and J ends lost 3 bases and 0 bases respectively, with 11 bases between them. CDR1 is LGHNA and CDR2 is YSLEER in the germline V gene. The CDR3 totals 16 residues. CDR3 nucleotides: TGCGCCAGCAGCCAGGACGGACCCTCGAACACCGGGGAGCTGTTTTTT. Translated: CASSQDGPSNTGELFF.

With regard to this clonotype: A single base separates this from a much larger clone, so it may be a read error. This chain uses TRBV11-2 with TRBJ2-5; perhaps D is TRBD1 or TRBD2 (6 bases each). Deletions cut 5 bases from V and 4 bases from J, with 20 bases between. This CDR3 spans 16 amino acids. Looked up from germline, CDR1 is SGHAT and CDR2 is FQNNGV. The CDR3, as DNA: TGTGCCAGCAGCCCTATTCACAGGGTGGAGGGAGAGACCCAGTACTTC. This encodes CASSPIHRVEGETQYF.

This clonotype was counted only a few times. This chain uses TRBV12-3 or TRBV12-4 with TRBJ2-1, with D maybe TRBD2 (6 bases). This CDR3 is 14 amino acids long. V was trimmed by 3 bases and J by 5 bases, leaving 11 bases between them. The CDR3: CASSFTSRNNEQFF. The CDR3, as DNA: TGTGCCAGCAGTTTTACTAGCCGCAACAATGAGCAGTTCTTC.

The CDR3 DNA reads as TGTGCCAGCAGCCCCCCCGGGACAGCAGCTTTCTTT. This gives the protein CASSPPGTAAFF. The rearrangement links TRBV2 to TRBJ1-1, with TRBD1 matching 7 bases. The V gene's germline CDR1 is SNHLY and CDR2 FYNNEI. V shed 6 bases and J 10 bases; nucleotides not matched to a gene: 8. The CDR3 has 12 amino acids.

The gene calls are TRBV6-4 and TRBJ2-7; D unclear. Trimming took 9 bases from V and 2 from J, leaving 20 bases between them. The germline V gene encodes CDR1 MRHNA and CDR2 SNTAGT. CDR3 size: 15 residues. The CDR3 is CARTISLLGTYEQYV. In DNA, the CDR3 is TGTGCCAGAACGATTTCCCTCCTGGGAACCTACGAGCAGTACGTC.

This clonotype was detected a few times. The chain joins TRBV12-3 or TRBV12-4 to TRBJ1-2; 7 bases are shared with TRBD1. The CDR3 consists of 14 residues. V dropped 3 bases and J dropped 5; count of bases not matched to a gene: 6. The CDR3 nucleotides read TGTGCCAGCAGTTTCTCCGGGACAGTTTATGGCTACACCTTC. The encoded protein is CASSFSGTVYGYTF.

The chain carries TRBV20-1 and TRBJ2-1; TRBD2 matches at 9 bases. Germline V gene data show CDR1 as DFQATT and CDR2 as SNEGSKA (reference sequence). The CDR3 is 16 residues long. The V gene end was trimmed by 5 bases and the J gene end by 1 base; junction bases not matched to a gene: 9. CDR3 sequence reads: CSALRGGVGSYNEQFF. The CDR3 region has the DNA TGCAGTGCTCTTCGCGGGGGGGTTGGGTCCTACAATGAGCAGTTCTTC.

This clonotype has a count of ten or more. V usage is TRBV7-8 and J usage is TRBJ2-5; the D gene is possibly TRBD2 (6 bases). Looked up from germline, CDR1 is SGHVS and CDR2 is FQNEAQ. V was clipped by 1 base and J by 2 bases, with 14 bases between them. CDR3 length: 16 amino acids. Written as DNA, the CDR3 is TGTGCCAGCAGCTTAGTATTGGGGGGAAGTCAAGAGACCCAGTACTTC. Encoded protein: CASSLVLGGSQETQYF.

V is TRBV29-1 and J is TRBJ2-2; TRBD2 matches 10 bases. The V gene end was trimmed by 7 bases and the J gene end by 4 bases; junction bases not matched to a gene: 9. CDR1 is SQVTM and CDR2 is ANQGSEA in the germline V gene. The CDR3 has 15 amino acids. The CDR3 is CSDLLAGGSTGELFF. In DNA, the CDR3 is TGCAGCGACCTGTTAGCGGGGGGATCCACCGGGGAGCTGTTTTTT.

This chain uses TRBV7-6 with TRBJ2-7, with D possibly called TRBD1 or TRBD2 (6 bases each). There are 14 residues in the CDR3. The V and J ends lost 5 bases and 3 bases respectively, with 14 bases between them. Per germline, CDR1 SGHVS and CDR2 FNYEAQ. Here the CDR3 DNA reads TGTGCCAGCAGCCCACAGGGAGGAGGCTACGAGCAGTACGTC. Amino acid sequence: CASSPQGGGYEQYV.

Notes on this clonotype: A much larger clone differs from this one at a single base, so this may be a read error. CDR3 sequence (DNA): TGTGCCAGCAGCCCAGGACAGCTGGCCAAGACCCAGTACTTC. The encoded protein is CASSPGQLAKTQYF. The J gene is TRBJ2-5, the V gene TRBV6-6, with D possibly TRBD1 on 6 matching bases. The CDR3 loop spans 14 amino acids. V was clipped by 6 bases and J by 6 bases, with 17 bases between them. Germline V gene sequence: CDR1 MNHNY, CDR2 SVGAGI (reference sequence).

Only a few counts were recorded for this clonotype. This rearrangement joins TRBV7-9 to TRBJ1-1; 9 positions match TRBD1. V lost 5 bases to trimming and J lost 4 bases; unmatched junction nucleotides: 5. Germline V gene lookup returns CDR1 SEHNR and CDR2 FQNEAQ (reference sequence). The CDR3 runs to 14 residues. CDR3 nucleotide sequence: TGTGCCAGCAGCCCTACAGGGGGCGTCACTGAAGCTTTCTTT. Protein product: CASSPTGGVTEAFF.

Details on this clonotype: A much more abundant neighbour one base away suggests this may be a read error. The rearrangement uses TRBV7-8 and TRBJ2-1; 7 nucleotides line up with TRBD2. Germline V CDR1 and CDR2: SGHVS, FQNEAQ. This CDR3 region has 15 residues. The DNA of the CDR3 is TGTGCCAGCAGCTTAGAGAGGACTAGGGTCAATGGGCAGTTCTTC. This translates into CASSLERTRVNGQFF.